This T cell receptor (beta chain) was sequenced during a study of T-cell memory formation after mild COVID-19 (dated by TCRdb to about 2021). Concerning the study at large: TCR sequence clusters from the two donors were largely donor specific. In two donors, T-cell clones that expanded and contracted after mild COVID-19 were tracked by sequencing TCRalpha and TCRbeta repertoires over time. Two young, previously healthy adult volunteers made up the cohort, one male and one female.

The reads were generated on an Illumina NovaSeq 6000. cDNA libraries for TCRalpha and TCRbeta were prepared by 5'RACE using constant-segment primers, with sample barcodes and unique molecular identifiers added. RNA was extracted from every sample with Trizol reagent. Library amplification was performed in two PCR steps, and a second sample barcode and Illumina TruSeq adapters were introduced in the second step. Sequencing of the libraries was done on an Illumina NovaSeq, producing 2 x 150 bp paired-end reads. Per the original workflow: With migec v1.2.7, reads were demultiplexed and then collapsed into UMI-guided consensus sequences. Using mixcr v2.1.11, UMI consensuses were aligned to TRA and TRB V and J templates and then assembled into clonotypes. Clonotypes were classified as expanded or contracted when called significant by both edgeR and NoisET, with noise models trained on biological replicates. For edgeR calls, the cutoffs were a false discovery rate-adjusted p below 0.01 and a log2 fold-change threshold of 1. As an exploratory analysis of dynamics, PCA with hierarchical clustering was applied to max-normalized trajectories of the 1000 most abundant clonotypes. Separately sequenced CD4+ and CD8+ repertoires were used to assign the CD4 or CD8 phenotype of responding clones. TCRdb reran the public reads through fastp at Q25 and MiXCR, keeping productive beta chains. Every CDR3 protein is listed once, alongside the most common genes and DNA of its rows. Clone size and V and J calls follow TCRdb, not the original study. This sample is represented by hundreds of thousands of distinct CDR3 sequences; roughly 20% of them were singletons. The ten largest clonotypes hold over 9% of the sample.

The full study reports these points: The second-wave clones that peaked on day 37 were not confirmed to be SARS-CoV-2 specific. Some responding clones were detected in pre-infection memory, suggesting pre-existing cross-reactive memory T cells joined the SARS-CoV-2 response. Only a couple of mild cases were covered in the study, and larger cohorts including severe cases with pre-infection samples were considered necessary. From day 15 to 85, contracting clones showed balanced CD4/CD8 phenotypes, whereas a second wave of clones that expanded from day 15 to 37 leaned towards CD4+. Contracting CD4+ clones were found mainly in CM and EM memory subsets, while CD8+ clones were enriched in EMRA.

Ficoll-Paque density gradient centrifugation was the method used to isolate PBMCs. With regard to this clonotype: Its antigen specificity is not known. Base qualities are not recorded, but no much larger clone differs from it by a single base.

The CDR3 starts with the cysteine, ends with the phenylalanine, and has 15 residues. CDR3 DNA only is kept here, 45 bases in frame from base 1. Trimming takes 7 bases off V and 4 bases off J; junction bases not matched to a gene: 10. Reading the germline V gene gives CDR1 MNHNS and CDR2 SASEGT. Sequencing was performed on PBMCs or a T cell subset sorted from them (not recorded which). The V and J segments used are TRBV6-1 and TRBJ1-1; a stretch of 9 junction bases matches TRBD1. The sequence derives from an adult woman who had mild COVID-19 (a few samples of this study predate the infection). The sample titles of this study are shuffled in the database, so cell type and time point are left out; the donor was told from shared clones. The DNA sequence is as follows: TGTGCCAGCATCCGGGACAGGGTGGGGACCACTGAAGCTTTCTTT. Translated, this is CASIRDRVGTTEAFF.